Presented here are 5 T cell receptor beta chains from one specimen sequenced in a study of OX40 agonist ivuxolimab in advanced cancers. TCRdb's table, derived via immunoSEQ multiplex PCR, lists solely in-frame clones and lacks some. The repertoire consists of about 80,000 clones, with roughly 92% occurring once and the leading ten covering around 4.8%. The specimen comprised CD4+ or CD8+ T cells sorted from blood, sampled in a trial of the OX40 agonist ivuxolimab. These receptors all stem from an adult with an advanced solid tumor such as melanoma, head and neck, liver or kidney cancer.

This clone occurred once. The chain uses TRBV5-1 and TRBJ2-5, with D possibly matching TRBD1 (6 bases). The germline gives CDR1 SGHRS, CDR2 YFSETQ. The CDR3 is 13 residues long. V dropped 5 bases and J dropped 3 bases, with 11 bases sitting between them. The CDR3 sequence is CASRQGNKETQYF. The CDR3 DNA reads as TGCGCCAGCAGACAGGGTAATAAAGAGACCCAGTACTTC. The variable domain in full, completed from reference TRBV5-1 and TRBJ2-5, reads KAGVTQTPRYLIKTRGQQVTLSCSPISGHRSVSWYQQTPGQGLQFLFEYFSETQRNKGNFPGRFSGRQFSNSRSEMNVSTLELGDSALYLCASRQGNKETQYFGPGTRLLVL.

The chain recombines TRBV5-5 with TRBJ2-7; D unresolved. This CDR3 is 15 amino acids long. CDR1 is SGHKS, CDR2 YYEKEE, per germline (reference sequence). V lost 0 bases and J lost 0, with 10 bases in between. Written as DNA, the CDR3 is TGTGCCAGCAGCTTGGGTCCTGGAAGCTCCTACGAGCAGTACTTC. This translates into CASSLGPGSSYEQYF.

This rearrangement joins TRBV5-1 to TRBJ2-7, with D perhaps matching TRBD2 (7 bases). CDR1 and CDR2 (germline): SGHRS, YFSETQ. CDR3 length: 15 amino acids. The V end was cut by 3 bases, the J end by 2 bases, with 15 bases between. CDR3 amino acids: CASSSAGAGTYEQYF. In DNA form, the CDR3 reads TGCGCCAGCAGCTCGGCGGGGGCCGGTACCTACGAGCAGTACTTC.

The chain uses TRBV5-4 and TRBJ1-1, with D uncertain. Germline values: CDR1 SGHNT, CDR2 YYREEE (reference sequence). Trimming cost V 4 bases and J 1 base, with 8 bases left between them. This CDR3 is 13 amino acids long. In DNA form, the CDR3 reads TGTGCCAGCAGCCATGACACGAACACTGAAGCTTTCTTT. This translates into CASSHDTNTEAFF.

This sequence joins TRBV15 and TRBJ1-5, with 7 bases identical to TRBD1. CDR3 length equals 17 residues. Germline CDR1 reads LNHNV; CDR2 reads YYDKDF (reference sequence). Losses at the gene ends were 1 base for V and 2 bases for J; bases not matched to a gene: 8. The CDR3 DNA follows: TGTGCCACCAGCAGAGCGAAACAGGGGACGGGCAATCAGCCCCAGCATTTT. Translating it yields CATSRAKQGTGNQPQHF. The entire variable domain, with the rest obtained from reference TRBV15 and TRBJ1-5, is as follows: DAMVIQNPRYQVTQFGKPVTLSCSQTLNHNVMYWYQQKSSQAPKLLFHYYDKDFNNEADTPDNFQSRRPNTSFCFLDIRSPGLGDTAMYLCATSRAKQGTGNQPQHFGDGTRLSIL.